This T cell receptor (beta chain) was identified during a study of cytomegalovirus exposure and HLA in healthy donors. A multiplex PCR was run with 60 Vbeta primers and 13 Jbeta primers. TCRdb's table, derived via immunoSEQ multiplex PCR, lists solely in-frame clones and lacks some. The table has about 190,000 clones, almost 75% seen once. In the case of this clone: Its specificity is unknown.

Broader study findings: In a later analysis, several top co-occurrence clusters appeared linked to parvovirus B19, influenza, CMV and Epstein-Barr virus. HLA alleles were associated with roughly 17,000 TCR beta sequences in a later analysis at 0.05 false discovery rate. One variant, a missense change in DCLRE1C, was linked in a later analysis to TCR beta V- and J-gene trimming.

This CDR3 has 16 amino acids. Germline V gene data show CDR1 as LNHDA and CDR2 as SQIVND (reference sequence). The V gene end was trimmed by 3 bases and the J gene end by 2 bases; junction bases not matched to a gene: 4. The sequencing sample was made of PBMCs. The receptor was isolated from a woman aged 25 to 45 in good health and CMV-seropositive. The chain combines TRBV19 with TRBJ1-3, with 10 bases identical to TRBD1. This CDR3 is CASSIAGTGAGNTIYF. The CDR3 coding sequence is TGTGCCAGTAGTATTGCGGGGACAGGGGCTGGAAACACCATATATTTT.